This T cell receptor (beta chain) was identified in a study of blood T cell repertoires in COVID-19. Study summary: Samples representing acute and convalescent COVID-19 were sourced from the United States, Italy and Spain. Sources were T cells, B-cell-depleted T cells, or PBMCs; the material itself was cDNA or gDNA.

CDR1 is MNHNY, CDR2 SVGAGI, per germline (reference sequence). Unmatched junction bases numbered 5, after V lost 6 bases and J lost 5 bases. The CDR3 totals 13 residues. In the original processing: Estimation of nucleated cell counts relied on the amplification of reference gene primers. Only in-frame clones appear in the TCRdb table, and some are missing; sequencing was by immunoSEQ multiplex PCR. For V, J and clone size, that table is used; D and trimming come from the DNA. The table shows 90,000 to 100,000 clones, with around 80% occurring only once. Sequencing was performed on peripheral blood. The chain joins TRBV6-6 to TRBJ2-3, with 7 bases identical to TRBD1. The sequence was obtained from a man in his sixties or seventies with acute or convalescent COVID-19. CDR3 in DNA: TGTGCCAGCAGGTCCCCAGGGGGAGATACGCAGTATTTT. Its translation: CASRSPGGDTQYF.